Included here is one TCR beta chain sequence, with context. This record belongs to a study of blood T cell repertoires in COVID-19. Assay used: immunoSEQ multiplex PCR; TCRdb lists only in-frame clones, some missing. The data hold 120,000 or so clones, with more than 75% observed a single time. Sequences were obtained from peripheral blood. This receptor was taken from a man aged 50 to 59 with acute or convalescent COVID-19.

DNA of the CDR3: TGTGCTAGTGGTTTGGTACGATCGGGGATCGGGGACACCATATATTTT. The encoded protein is CASGLVRSGIGDTIYF. This rearrangement joins TRBV12-5 to TRBJ1-3; D not resolved. The length of the CDR3 is 16 residues. Trimming took off 0 bases at V and 8 bases at J, with 17 bases between the two ends. Germline CDR1 LGHNT, CDR2 FRNRAP.